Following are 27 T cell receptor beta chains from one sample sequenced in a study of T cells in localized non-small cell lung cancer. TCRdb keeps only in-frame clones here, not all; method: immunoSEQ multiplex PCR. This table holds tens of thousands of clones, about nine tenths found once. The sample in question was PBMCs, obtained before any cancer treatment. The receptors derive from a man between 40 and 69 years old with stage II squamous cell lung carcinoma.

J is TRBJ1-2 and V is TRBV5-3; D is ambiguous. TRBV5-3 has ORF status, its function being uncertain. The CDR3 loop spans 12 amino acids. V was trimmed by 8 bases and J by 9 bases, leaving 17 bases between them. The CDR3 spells CASSQDQGSYTF. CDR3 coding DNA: TGTGCCAGCAGTCAGGACCAAGGGAGCTACACCTTC.

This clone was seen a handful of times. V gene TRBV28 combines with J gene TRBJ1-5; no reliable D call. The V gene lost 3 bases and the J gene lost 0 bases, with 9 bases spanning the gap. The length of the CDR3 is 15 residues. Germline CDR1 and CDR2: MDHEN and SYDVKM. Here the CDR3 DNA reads TGTGCCAGCAGTTTGGCACAGTATAGCAATCAGCCCCAGCATTTT. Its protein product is CASSLAQYSNQPQHF.

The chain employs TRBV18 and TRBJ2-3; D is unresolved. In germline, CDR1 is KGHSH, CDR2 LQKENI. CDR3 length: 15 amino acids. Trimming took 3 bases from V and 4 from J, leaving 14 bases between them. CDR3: CASSPIRAAADTQYF. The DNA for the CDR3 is TGTGCCAGCTCACCCATACGTGCAGCCGCAGATACGCAGTATTTT.

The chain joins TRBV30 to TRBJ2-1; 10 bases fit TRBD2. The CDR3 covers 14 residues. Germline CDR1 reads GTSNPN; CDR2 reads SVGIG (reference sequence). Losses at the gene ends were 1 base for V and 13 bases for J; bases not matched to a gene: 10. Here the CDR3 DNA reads TGTGCCTGGAGTGCCCCTCCTTTAGCGGGGGGCCAGTTCTTC. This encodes CAWSAPPLAGGQFF.

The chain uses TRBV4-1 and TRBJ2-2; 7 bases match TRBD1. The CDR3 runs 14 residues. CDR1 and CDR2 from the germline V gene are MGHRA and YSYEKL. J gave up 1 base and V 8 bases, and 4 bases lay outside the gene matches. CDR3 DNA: TGCGCCAGCCAGGGGACAGTGAACACCGGGGAGCTGTTTTTT. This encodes CASQGTVNTGELFF.

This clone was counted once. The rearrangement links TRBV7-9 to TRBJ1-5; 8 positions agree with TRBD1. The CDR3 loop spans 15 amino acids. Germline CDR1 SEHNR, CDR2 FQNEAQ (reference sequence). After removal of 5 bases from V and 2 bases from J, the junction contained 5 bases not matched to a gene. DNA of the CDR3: TGTGCCAGCAGCCCTATGACAGGGGGCAATCAGCCCCAGCATTTT. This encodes CASSPMTGGNQPQHF.

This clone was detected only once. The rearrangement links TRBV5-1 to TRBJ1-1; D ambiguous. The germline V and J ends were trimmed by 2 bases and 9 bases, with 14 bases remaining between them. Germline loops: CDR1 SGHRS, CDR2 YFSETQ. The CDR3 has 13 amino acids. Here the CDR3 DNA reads TGCGCCAGCAGCTTCGAGATGGGGAACAAAGCTTTCTTT. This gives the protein CASSFEMGNKAFF.

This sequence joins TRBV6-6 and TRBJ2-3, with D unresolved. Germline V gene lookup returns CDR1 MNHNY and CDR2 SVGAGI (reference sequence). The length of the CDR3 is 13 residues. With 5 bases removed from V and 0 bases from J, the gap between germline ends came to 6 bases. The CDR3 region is CASSLSSTDTQYF. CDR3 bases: TGTGCCAGCAGTCTTTCCAGCACAGATACGCAGTATTTT.

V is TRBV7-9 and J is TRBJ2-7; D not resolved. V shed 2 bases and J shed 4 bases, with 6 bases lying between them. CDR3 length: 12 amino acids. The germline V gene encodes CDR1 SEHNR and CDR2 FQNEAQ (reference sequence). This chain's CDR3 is CASSLSAYEQYF. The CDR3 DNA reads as TGTGCCAGCAGCTTATCGGCTTACGAGCAGTACTTC.

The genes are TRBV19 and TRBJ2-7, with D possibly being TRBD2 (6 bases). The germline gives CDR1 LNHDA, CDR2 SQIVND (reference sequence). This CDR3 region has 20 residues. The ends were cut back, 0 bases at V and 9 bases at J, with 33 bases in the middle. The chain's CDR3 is CASSIDELDWGGVYLNGQYF. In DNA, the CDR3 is TGTGCCAGTAGTATAGATGAATTGGACTGGGGAGGTGTATATCTTAATGGGCAGTACTTC.

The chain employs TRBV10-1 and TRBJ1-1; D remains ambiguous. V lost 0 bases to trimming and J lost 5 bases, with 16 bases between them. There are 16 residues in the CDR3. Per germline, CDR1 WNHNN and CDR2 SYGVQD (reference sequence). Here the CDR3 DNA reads TGCGCCAGCAGTGAGTCGGCACTAGGAGCTGGAACTGAAGCTTTCTTT. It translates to CASSESALGAGTEAFF.

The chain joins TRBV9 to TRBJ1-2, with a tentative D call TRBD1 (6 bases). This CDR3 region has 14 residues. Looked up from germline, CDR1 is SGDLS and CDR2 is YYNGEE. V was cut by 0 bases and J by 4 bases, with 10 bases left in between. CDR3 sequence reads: CASSVDRDGYGYTF. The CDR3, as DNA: TGTGCCAGCAGCGTAGACAGGGATGGCTATGGCTACACCTTC. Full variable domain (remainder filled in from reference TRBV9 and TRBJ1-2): DSGVTQTPKHLITATGQRVTLRCSPRSGDLSVYWYQQSLDQGLQFLIQYYNGEERAKGNILERFSAQQFPDLHSELNLSSLELGDSALYFCASSVDRDGYGYTFGSGTRLTVV.

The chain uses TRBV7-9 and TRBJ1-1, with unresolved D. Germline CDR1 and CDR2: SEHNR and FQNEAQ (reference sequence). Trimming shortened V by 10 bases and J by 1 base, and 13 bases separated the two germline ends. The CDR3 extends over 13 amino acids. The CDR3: CANARTGNTEAFF. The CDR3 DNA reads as TGTGCCAACGCGAGGACGGGGAACACTGAAGCTTTCTTT.

The CDR3 coding sequence is TGTGCCAGCAGCCTAAGACAGGGGGCGGACTATGGCTACACCTTC. Translated, it gives CASSLRQGADYGYTF. The J gene is TRBJ1-2, the V gene TRBV7-9, with 10 positions matching TRBD1. The V gene's germline CDR1 is SEHNR and CDR2 FQNEAQ (reference sequence). The CDR3 extends over 15 amino acids. The V and J ends lost 5 bases and 3 bases, in that order; junction bases with no gene match: 6.

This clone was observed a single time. The CDR3 nucleotides are TGTGCCAGCAGCTTAGAGAGGGCAGATACGCAGTATTTT. This translates into CASSLERADTQYF. V and J are TRBV11-2 and TRBJ2-3, with D tentatively TRBD2 (5 bases). V dropped 0 bases and J dropped 4 bases, with 5 bases sitting between them. The CDR3 runs to 13 residues. The germline CDR1 and CDR2 sequences are SGHAT and FQNNGV.

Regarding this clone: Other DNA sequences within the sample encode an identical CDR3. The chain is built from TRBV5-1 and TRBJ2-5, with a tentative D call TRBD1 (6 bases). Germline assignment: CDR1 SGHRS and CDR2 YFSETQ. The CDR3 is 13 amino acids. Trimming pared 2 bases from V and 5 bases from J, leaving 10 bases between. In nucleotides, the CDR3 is TGCGCCAGCAGCTTAGGGCAGGGGGAGACCCAGTACTTC. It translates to CASSLGQGETQYF.

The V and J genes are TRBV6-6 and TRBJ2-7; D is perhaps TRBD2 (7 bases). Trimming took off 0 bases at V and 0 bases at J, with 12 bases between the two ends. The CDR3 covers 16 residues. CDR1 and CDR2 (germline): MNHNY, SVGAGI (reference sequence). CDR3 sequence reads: CASSYSGGGASYEQYF. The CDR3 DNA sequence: TGTGCCAGCAGTTACTCGGGGGGGGGCGCCTCCTACGAGCAGTACTTC.

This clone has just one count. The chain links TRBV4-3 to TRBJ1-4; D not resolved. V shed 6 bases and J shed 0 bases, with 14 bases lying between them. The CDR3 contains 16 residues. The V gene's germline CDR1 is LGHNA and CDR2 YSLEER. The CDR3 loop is CASSQTPRPTNEKLFF. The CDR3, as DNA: TGCGCCAGCAGTCAAACCCCGAGACCAACTAATGAAAAACTGTTTTTT.

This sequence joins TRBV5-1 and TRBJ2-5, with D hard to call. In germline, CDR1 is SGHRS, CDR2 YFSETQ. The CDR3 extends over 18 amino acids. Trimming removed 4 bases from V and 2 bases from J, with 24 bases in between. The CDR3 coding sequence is TGCGCCAGCAGCCCCCTCCATGTTTTTACGCGGCTACAAGAGACCCAGTACTTC. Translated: CASSPLHVFTRLQETQYF.

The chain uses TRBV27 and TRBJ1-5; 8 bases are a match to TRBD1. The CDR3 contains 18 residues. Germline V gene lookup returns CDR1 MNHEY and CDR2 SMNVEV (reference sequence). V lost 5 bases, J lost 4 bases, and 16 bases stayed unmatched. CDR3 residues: CASSRGVSGTGENQPQHF. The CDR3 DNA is TGTGCCAGCAGTCGGGGGGTATCCGGGACAGGCGAGAATCAGCCCCAGCATTTT.

The CDR3 coding sequence is TGTGCCAGCAGCCACCCGACGGTTTCCTACGAGCAGTACTTC. The encoded protein is CASSHPTVSYEQYF. This chain joins TRBV5-5 and TRBJ2-7, with unresolved D. The CDR3 covers 14 residues. Trimming pared 4 bases from V and 1 base from J, leaving 12 bases between. The germline V gene encodes CDR1 SGHKS and CDR2 YYEKEE (reference sequence).

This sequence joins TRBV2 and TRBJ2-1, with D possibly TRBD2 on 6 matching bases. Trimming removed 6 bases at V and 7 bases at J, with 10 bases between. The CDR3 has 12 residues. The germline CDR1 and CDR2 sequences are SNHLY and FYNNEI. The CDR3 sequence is CASRYAGNEQFF. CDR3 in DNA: TGTGCCAGCAGATATGCGGGAAATGAGCAGTTCTTC.

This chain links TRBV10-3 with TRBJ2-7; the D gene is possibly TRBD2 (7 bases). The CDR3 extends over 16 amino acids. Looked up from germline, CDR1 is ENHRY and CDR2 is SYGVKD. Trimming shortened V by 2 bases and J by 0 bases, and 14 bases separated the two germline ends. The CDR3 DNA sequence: TGTGCCATCAGTGAGGGGGGCGGGAGTGCCTCCTACGAGCAGTACTTC. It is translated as CAISEGGGSASYEQYF.

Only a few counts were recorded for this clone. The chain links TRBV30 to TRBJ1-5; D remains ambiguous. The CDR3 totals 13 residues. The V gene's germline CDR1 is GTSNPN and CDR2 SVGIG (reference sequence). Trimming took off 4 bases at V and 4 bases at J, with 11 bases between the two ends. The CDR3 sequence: CAWTHGRNQPQHF. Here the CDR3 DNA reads TGTGCCTGGACTCATGGCCGAAATCAGCCCCAGCATTTT.

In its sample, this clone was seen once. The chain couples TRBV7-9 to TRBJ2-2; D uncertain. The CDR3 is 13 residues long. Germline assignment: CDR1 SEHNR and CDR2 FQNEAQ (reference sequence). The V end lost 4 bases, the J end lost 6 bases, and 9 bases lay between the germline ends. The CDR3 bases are TGTGCCAGCAGCTCCTACCTCTCCGGGGAGCTGTTTTTT. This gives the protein CASSSYLSGELFF. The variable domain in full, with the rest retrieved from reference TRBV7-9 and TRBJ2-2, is DTGVSQNPRHKITKRGQNVTFRCDPISEHNRLYWYRQTLGQGPEFLTYFQNEAQLEKSRLLSDRFSAERPKGSFSTLEIQRTEQGDSAMYLCASSSYLSGELFFGEGSRLTVL.

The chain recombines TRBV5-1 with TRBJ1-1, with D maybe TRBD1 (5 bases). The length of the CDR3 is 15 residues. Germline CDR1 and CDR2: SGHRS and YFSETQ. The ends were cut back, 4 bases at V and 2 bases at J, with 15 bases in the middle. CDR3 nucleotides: TGCGCCAGCAGCCTCGGGGCGATCGCCAACACTGAAGCTTTCTTT. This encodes CASSLGAIANTEAFF.

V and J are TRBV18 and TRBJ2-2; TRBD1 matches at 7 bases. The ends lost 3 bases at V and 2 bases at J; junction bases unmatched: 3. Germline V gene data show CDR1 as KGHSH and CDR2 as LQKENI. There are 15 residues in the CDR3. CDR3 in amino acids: CASSPGQVNTGELFF. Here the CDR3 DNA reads TGTGCCAGCTCACCCGGACAGGTCAACACCGGGGAGCTGTTTTTT.